Following are 17 T cell receptor beta chains from one sample sequenced in a study of cytomegalovirus exposure and HLA in healthy donors. Researchers ran the PCR with 60 Vbeta and 13 Jbeta primers. TCRdb's table, derived via immunoSEQ multiplex PCR, lists solely in-frame clones and lacks some. The table lists around 200,000 clones, roughly 84% of them singletons, with about 2.4% in the top ten. The specimen sequenced was PBMCs. The receptors originated from a woman aged 45-65 years in good health and CMV-seropositive.

The V call is TRBV5-4, the J call TRBJ1-1; 10 bases map to TRBD1. The CDR3 has 15 amino acids. Losses at the gene ends were 4 bases for V and 0 bases for J; bases not matched to a gene: 3. The germline V gene encodes CDR1 SGHNT and CDR2 YYREEE (reference sequence). CDR3 amino acids: CASSQGQGMNTEAFF. The CDR3 DNA reads TGTGCCAGCAGCCAGGGACAGGGGATGAACACTGAAGCTTTCTTT.

The CDR3 DNA reads TGTGCCAGCAGCCAAGTGGGGACAGCGGCTTCCTACGAGCAGTACTTC. It specifies CASSQVGTAASYEQYF. V usage is TRBV14 and J usage is TRBJ2-7; 7 positions match TRBD1. The trim removed 1 base at V and 1 base at J, leaving 7 bases unmatched. The CDR3 loop spans 16 amino acids. From germline, CDR1 is SGHDN and CDR2 FVKESK.

This chain connects TRBV7-9 to TRBJ2-5; no reliable D call. The germline CDR1 and CDR2 sequences are SEHNR and FQNEAQ (reference sequence). The length of the CDR3 is 16 residues. Trimming shortened V by 2 bases and J by 1 base, and 14 bases separated the two germline ends. CDR3 nucleotides: TGTGCCAGCAGCTTAAAAATCTTCCGTATCCAAGAGACCCAGTACTTC. Translation: CASSLKIFRIQETQYF.

This clone was observed a handful of times. This chain uses TRBV7-3 with TRBJ2-2, with D unresolved. CDR3 size: 13 residues. The germline V gene has CDR1 SGHTA and CDR2 FQGTGA. V lost 2 bases and J 5 bases, leaving 6 bases between the germline ends. CDR3 loop: CASSLPPTGELFF. The CDR3 DNA sequence: TGTGCCAGCAGCTTACCTCCTACCGGGGAGCTGTTTTTT. Filled out from reference TRBV7-3 and TRBJ2-2, the complete variable domain reads GAGVSQTPSNKVTEKGKYVELRCDPISGHTALYWYRQSLGQGPEFLIYFQGTGAADDSGLPNDRFFAVRPEGSVSTLKIQRTERGDSAVYLCASSLPPTGELFFGEGSRLTVL.

The chain recombines TRBV11-2 with TRBJ1-1; possibly TRBD1 for D (5 bases). Trimming took 1 base from V and 7 from J, leaving 13 bases between them. The CDR3 totals 14 residues. Per germline, CDR1 SGHAT and CDR2 FQNNGV. Here the CDR3 DNA reads TGTGCCAGCAGCTTAGTTCCAGGGAGGGGTGAAGCTTTCTTT. This gives the protein CASSLVPGRGEAFF.

V usage is TRBV7-8 and J usage is TRBJ2-5, with 7 bases identical to TRBD1. The CDR3 runs to 14 residues. Germline loops: CDR1 SGHVS, CDR2 FQNEAQ. V shed 2 bases and J 5 bases; nucleotides not matched to a gene: 5. The CDR3 sequence is CASSLRGRWETQYF. CDR3 in DNA: TGTGCCAGCAGCTTAAGGGGGCGATGGGAGACCCAGTACTTC.

This clone was detected many times. The chain joins TRBV6-6 to TRBJ1-4, with a weak D call TRBD1 (5 bases). The V gene's germline CDR1 is MNHNY and CDR2 SVGAGI (reference sequence). The CDR3 sequence is 15 residues long. Trimming removed 7 bases from V and 7 bases from J, with 19 bases in between. DNA of the CDR3: TGTGCCAGCACCCCCACGCGGGGGGGACGTGAAAAACTGTTTTTT. Residues: CASTPTRGGREKLFF.

The chain couples TRBV11-2 to TRBJ2-7, with a tentative D call TRBD2 (7 bases). There are 13 residues in the CDR3. The germline CDR1 and CDR2 sequences are SGHAT and FQNNGV. Trimming cost V 5 bases and J 5 bases, with 13 bases left between them. Here the CDR3 reads CASSTRGGDEQYF. CDR3 nucleotides: TGTGCCAGCAGCACAAGAGGGGGGGACGAGCAGTACTTC.

This sequence joins TRBV10-3 and TRBJ1-2; D may be TRBD1 (5 bases). There are 13 residues in the CDR3. V was trimmed by 10 bases and J by 3 bases, leaving 15 bases between them. From germline, CDR1 is ENHRY and CDR2 SYGVKD. This CDR3 is CATTPGLDYGYTF. In nucleotides, the CDR3 is TGTGCCACCACCCCAGGGTTGGACTATGGCTACACCTTC.

The chain couples TRBV5-1 to TRBJ2-5, with TRBD2 identical over 8 bases. Germline V CDR1 and CDR2: SGHRS, YFSETQ. The CDR3 contains 16 residues. With V trimmed by 2 bases and J by 1 base, 7 bases remained unmatched. CDR3 residues: CASSFGPRGAQETQYF. The CDR3 nucleotides are TGCGCCAGCAGCTTTGGACCGCGGGGGGCCCAAGAGACCCAGTACTTC.

The CDR3 is CASSIVAGGAEAFF. As DNA, the CDR3 is TGTGCCAGTAGTATAGTAGCCGGAGGGGCTGAAGCTTTCTTT. The chain recombines TRBV19 with TRBJ1-1; a weak D match, TRBD1 (5 bases). CDR3 length: 14 residues. V was shortened by 1 base and J by 6 bases, with 12 bases between the two germline ends. Germline loops: CDR1 LNHDA, CDR2 SQIVND (reference sequence).

This clone has only one observation. The V and J genes are TRBV4-3 and TRBJ2-3, with D unclear. The CDR3 covers 16 residues. Germline V lookup: CDR1 LGHNA, CDR2 YSLEER. Trimming cost V 0 bases and J 2 bases, with 12 bases left between them. The CDR3 region has the DNA TGCGCCAGCAGCCAAGACAGTATAGCAGACACAGATACGCAGTATTTT. It specifies CASSQDSIADTDTQYF.

The rearrangement links TRBV6-5 to TRBJ2-7; perhaps TRBD1 as D (5 bases). Germline CDR1 is MNHEY and CDR2 is SVGAGI. V was trimmed by 5 bases and J by 5 bases, leaving 16 bases between them. The CDR3 consists of 14 residues. CDR3 sequence: CASSHAYRRDEQYF. Here the CDR3 DNA reads TGTGCCAGCAGTCATGCCTATCGCAGGGACGAGCAGTACTTC.

The chain combines TRBV10-3 with TRBJ2-3, with 11 bases aligning to TRBD2. From germline, CDR1 is ENHRY and CDR2 SYGVKD. Trimming cost V 3 bases and J 3 bases; bases outside gene matches: 2. The CDR3 totals 15 residues. The CDR3 DNA is TGTGCCATCAGTGAAATAGCGGGGGGGACAGATACGCAGTATTTT. This translates into CAISEIAGGTDTQYF.

CDR3 sequence reads: CASSLADRAGNTEAFF. The DNA of the CDR3 is TGTGCCAGCAGCTTAGCGGACAGGGCTGGGAACACTGAAGCTTTCTTT. This sequence joins TRBV7-9 and TRBJ1-1, with 8 nucleotides matching TRBD1. Germline trimming cut 0 bases from V and 1 base from J; bases unmatched to any gene: 4. Germline CDR1 is SEHNR and CDR2 is FQNEAQ (reference sequence). The CDR3 has 16 amino acids. The full variable domain, with the rest looked up from reference TRBV7-9 and TRBJ1-1, is DTGVSQNPRHKITKRGQNVTFRCDPISEHNRLYWYRQTLGQGPEFLTYFQNEAQLEKSRLLSDRFSAERPKGSFSTLEIQRTEQGDSAMYLCASSLADRAGNTEAFFGQGTRLTVV.

The rearrangement links TRBV9 to TRBJ2-7; possible D gene TRBD2, 5 bases. Looked up from germline, CDR1 is SGDLS and CDR2 is YYNGEE. Trimming stripped 4 bases from V and 5 bases from J, with 16 bases between. This CDR3 has 14 amino acids. The DNA for the CDR3 is TGTGCCAGCAGCCCCCTGTTGTGGCGGGACGAGCAGTACTTC. Translation gives CASSPLLWRDEQYF. Full variable domain (rest looked up from reference TRBV9 and TRBJ2-7): DSGVTQTPKHLITATGQRVTLRCSPRSGDLSVYWYQQSLDQGLQFLIQYYNGEERAKGNILERFSAQQFPDLHSELNLSSLELGDSALYFCASSPLLWRDEQYFGPGTRLTVT.

This rearrangement joins TRBV6-6 to TRBJ2-3; 11 bases match TRBD2. The V and J ends lost 5 bases and 0 bases, in that order; junction bases with no gene match: 4. CDR3 length: 16 residues. Germline V gene lookup returns CDR1 MNHNY and CDR2 SVGAGI (reference sequence). The CDR3 DNA is TGTGCCAGCAGTCCCAGGACTAGCGGGAGCACAGATACGCAGTATTTT. Translation: CASSPRTSGSTDTQYF.